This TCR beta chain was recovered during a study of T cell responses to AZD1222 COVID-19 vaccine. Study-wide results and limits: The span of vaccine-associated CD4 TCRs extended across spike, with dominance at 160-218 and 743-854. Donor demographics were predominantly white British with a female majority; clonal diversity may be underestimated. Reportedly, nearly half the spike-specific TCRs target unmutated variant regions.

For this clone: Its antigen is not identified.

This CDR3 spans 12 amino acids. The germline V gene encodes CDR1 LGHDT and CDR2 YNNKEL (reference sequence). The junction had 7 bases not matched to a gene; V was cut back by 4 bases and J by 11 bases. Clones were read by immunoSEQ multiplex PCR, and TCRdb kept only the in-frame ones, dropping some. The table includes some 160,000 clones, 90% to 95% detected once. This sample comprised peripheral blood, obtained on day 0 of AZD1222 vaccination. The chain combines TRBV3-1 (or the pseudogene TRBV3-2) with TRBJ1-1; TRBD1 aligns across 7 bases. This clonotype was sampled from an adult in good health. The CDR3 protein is CASSLGDRVAFF. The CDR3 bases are TGTGCCAGCAGCCTTGGAGACAGGGTGGCTTTCTTT.